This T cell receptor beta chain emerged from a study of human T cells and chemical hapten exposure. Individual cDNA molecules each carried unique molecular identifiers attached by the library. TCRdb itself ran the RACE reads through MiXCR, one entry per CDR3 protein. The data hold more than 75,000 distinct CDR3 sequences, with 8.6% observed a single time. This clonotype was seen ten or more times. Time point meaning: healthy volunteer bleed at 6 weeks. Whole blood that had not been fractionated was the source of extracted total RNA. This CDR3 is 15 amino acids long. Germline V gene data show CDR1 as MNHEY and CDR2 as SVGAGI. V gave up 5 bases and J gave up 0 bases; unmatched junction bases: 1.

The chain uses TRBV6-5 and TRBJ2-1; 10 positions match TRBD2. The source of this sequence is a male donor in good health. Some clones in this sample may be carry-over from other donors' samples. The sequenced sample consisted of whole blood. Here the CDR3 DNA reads TGTGCCAGCAGTCTAGCGGGAGACTCCTACAATGAGCAGTTCTTC. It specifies CASSLAGDSYNEQFF.